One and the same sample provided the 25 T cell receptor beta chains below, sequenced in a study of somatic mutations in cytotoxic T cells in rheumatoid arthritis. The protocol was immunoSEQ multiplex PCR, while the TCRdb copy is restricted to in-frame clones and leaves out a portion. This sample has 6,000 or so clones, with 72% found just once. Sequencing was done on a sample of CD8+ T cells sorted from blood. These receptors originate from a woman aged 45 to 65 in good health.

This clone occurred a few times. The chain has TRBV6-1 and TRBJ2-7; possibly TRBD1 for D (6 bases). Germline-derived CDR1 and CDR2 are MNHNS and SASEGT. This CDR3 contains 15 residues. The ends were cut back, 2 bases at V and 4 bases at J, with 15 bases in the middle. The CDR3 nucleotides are TGTGCCAGCAGTGAAATTCCCGAGACAGGATACGAGCAGTACTTC. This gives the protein CASSEIPETGYEQYF.

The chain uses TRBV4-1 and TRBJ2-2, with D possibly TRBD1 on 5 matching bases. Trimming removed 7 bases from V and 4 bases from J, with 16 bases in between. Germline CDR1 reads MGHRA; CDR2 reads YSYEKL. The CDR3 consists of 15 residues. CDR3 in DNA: TGCGCCAGCACTAAAACCCCGACAGCCACCGGGGAGCTGTTTTTT. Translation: CASTKTPTATGELFF.

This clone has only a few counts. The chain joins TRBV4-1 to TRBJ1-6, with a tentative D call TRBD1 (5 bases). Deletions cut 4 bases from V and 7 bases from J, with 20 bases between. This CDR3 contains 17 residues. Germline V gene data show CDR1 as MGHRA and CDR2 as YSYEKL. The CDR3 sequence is CASSPFNAGTLNSPLHF. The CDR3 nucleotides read TGCGCCAGCAGCCCCTTTAACGCAGGGACTTTGAATTCACCCCTCCACTTT.

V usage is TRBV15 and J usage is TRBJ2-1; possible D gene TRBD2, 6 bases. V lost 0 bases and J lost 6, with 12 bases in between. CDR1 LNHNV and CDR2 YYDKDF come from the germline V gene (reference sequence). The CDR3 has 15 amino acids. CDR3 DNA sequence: TGTGCCACCAGCAGAGATGGGGACTGGGTCAATGAGCAGTTCTTC. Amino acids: CATSRDGDWVNEQFF.

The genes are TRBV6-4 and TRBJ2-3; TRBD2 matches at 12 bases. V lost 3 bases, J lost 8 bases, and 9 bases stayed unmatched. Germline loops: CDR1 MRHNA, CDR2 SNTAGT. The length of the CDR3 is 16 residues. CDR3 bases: TGTGCCAGCAGTGAACACCTAGCGGGGGGGCCCAGTACGCAGTATTTT. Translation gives CASSEHLAGGPSTQYF.

The CDR3 here is CASGLGSSGYNEQFF. The DNA of the CDR3 is TGTGCTAGTGGTCTGGGGTCTAGCGGGTATAATGAGCAGTTCTTC. The rearrangement joins TRBV12-5 to TRBJ2-1; 8 nucleotides agree with TRBD2. CDR1 and CDR2 from the germline V gene are LGHNT and FRNRAP. With V trimmed by 5 bases and J by 7 bases, 10 bases remained unmatched. CDR3 size: 15 residues.

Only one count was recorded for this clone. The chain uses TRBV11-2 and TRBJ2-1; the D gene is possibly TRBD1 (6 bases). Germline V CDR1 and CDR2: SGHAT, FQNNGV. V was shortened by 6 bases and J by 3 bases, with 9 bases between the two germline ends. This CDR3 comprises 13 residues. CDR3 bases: TGTGCCAGCAGTGGGGACAACTACAATGAGCAGTTCTTC. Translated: CASSGDNYNEQFF. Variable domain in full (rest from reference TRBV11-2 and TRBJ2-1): EAGVAQSPRYKIIEKRQSVAFWCNPISGHATLYWYQQILGQGPKLLIQFQNNGVVDDSQLPKDRFSAERLKGVDSTLKIQPAKLEDSAVYLCASSGDNYNEQFFGPGTRLTVL.

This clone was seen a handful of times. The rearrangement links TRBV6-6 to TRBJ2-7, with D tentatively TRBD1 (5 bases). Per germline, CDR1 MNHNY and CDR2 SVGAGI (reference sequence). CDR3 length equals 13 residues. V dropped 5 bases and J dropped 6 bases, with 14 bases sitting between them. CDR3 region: CASSIQVGLEQYF. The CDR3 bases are TGTGCCAGCAGTATACAGGTGGGCCTCGAGCAGTACTTC.

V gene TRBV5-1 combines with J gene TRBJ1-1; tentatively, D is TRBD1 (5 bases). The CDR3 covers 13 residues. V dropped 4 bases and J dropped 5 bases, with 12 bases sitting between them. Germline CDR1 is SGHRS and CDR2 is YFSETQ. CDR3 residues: CASSLDQGTEAFF. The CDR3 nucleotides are TGCGCCAGCAGCCTGGACCAGGGAACTGAAGCTTTCTTT.

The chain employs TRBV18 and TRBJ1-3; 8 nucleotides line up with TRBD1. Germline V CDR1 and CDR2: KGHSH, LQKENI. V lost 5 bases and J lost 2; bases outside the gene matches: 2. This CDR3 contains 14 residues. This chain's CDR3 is CASSTTGAGNTIYF. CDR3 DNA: TGTGCCAGCTCAACGACAGGGGCTGGAAACACCATATATTTT.

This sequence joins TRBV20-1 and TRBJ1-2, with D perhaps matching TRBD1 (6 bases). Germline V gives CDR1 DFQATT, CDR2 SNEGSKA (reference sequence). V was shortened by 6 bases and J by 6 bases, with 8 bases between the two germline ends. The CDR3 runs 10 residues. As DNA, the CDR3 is TGCAGTGCGCAGGGGAATGGCTACACCTTC. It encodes CSAQGNGYTF.

As DNA, the CDR3 is TGTGCCAGCAGCTTACAAAGCACAGATACGCAGTATTTT. It encodes CASSLQSTDTQYF. This sequence joins TRBV6-4 and TRBJ2-3; D unresolved. V lost 6 bases and J lost 0, with 7 bases in between. CDR1 and CDR2 (germline): MRHNA, SNTAGT. This CDR3 has 13 amino acids.

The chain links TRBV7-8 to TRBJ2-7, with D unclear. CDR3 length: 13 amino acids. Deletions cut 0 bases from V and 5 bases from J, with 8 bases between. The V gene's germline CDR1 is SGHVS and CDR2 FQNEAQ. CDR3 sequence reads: CASSLAWPDEQYF. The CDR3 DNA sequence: TGTGCCAGCAGCTTAGCGTGGCCTGACGAGCAGTACTTC.

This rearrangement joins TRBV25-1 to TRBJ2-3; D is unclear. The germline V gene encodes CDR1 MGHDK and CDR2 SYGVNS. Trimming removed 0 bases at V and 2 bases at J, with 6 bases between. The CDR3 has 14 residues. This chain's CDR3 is CASSEYALTDTQYF. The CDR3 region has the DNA TGTGCCAGCAGTGAATATGCACTCACAGATACGCAGTATTTT.

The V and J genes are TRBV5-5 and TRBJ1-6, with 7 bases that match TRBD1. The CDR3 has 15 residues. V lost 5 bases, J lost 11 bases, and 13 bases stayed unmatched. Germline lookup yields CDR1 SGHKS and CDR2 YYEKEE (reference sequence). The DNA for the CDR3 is TGTGCCAGCAGGCCCCCGCAGGGGGAAGGTGCACCCCTCCACTTT. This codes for CASRPPQGEGAPLHF. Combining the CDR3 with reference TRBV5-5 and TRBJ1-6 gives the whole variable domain DAGVTQSPTHLIKTRGQQVTLRCSPISGHKSVSWYQQVLGQGPQFIFQYYEKEERGRGNFPDRFSARQFPNYSSELNVNALLLGDSALYLCASRPPQGEGAPLHFGNGTRLTVT.

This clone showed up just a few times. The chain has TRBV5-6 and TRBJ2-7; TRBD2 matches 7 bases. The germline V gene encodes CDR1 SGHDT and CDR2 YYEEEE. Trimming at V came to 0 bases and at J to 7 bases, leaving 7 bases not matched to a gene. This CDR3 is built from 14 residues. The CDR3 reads CASSLGDYRGEQYF. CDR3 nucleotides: TGTGCCAGCAGCTTGGGGGACTACCGGGGGGAGCAGTACTTC.

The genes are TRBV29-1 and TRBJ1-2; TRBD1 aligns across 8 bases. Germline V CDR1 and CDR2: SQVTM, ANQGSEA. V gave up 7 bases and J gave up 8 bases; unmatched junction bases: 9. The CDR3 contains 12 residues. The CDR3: CSAQQGASGYTF. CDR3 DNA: TGCAGCGCTCAGCAGGGGGCTTCGGGCTACACCTTC.

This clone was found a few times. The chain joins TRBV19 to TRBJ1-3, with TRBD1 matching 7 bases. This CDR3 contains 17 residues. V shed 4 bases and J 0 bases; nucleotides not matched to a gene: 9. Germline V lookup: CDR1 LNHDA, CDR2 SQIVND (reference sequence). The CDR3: CASSTSTGWNSGNTIYF. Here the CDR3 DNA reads TGTGCCAGTAGTACCTCGACAGGGTGGAACTCTGGAAACACCATATATTTT.

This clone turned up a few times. CDR3 in amino acids: CASSHGSEAFF. The CDR3 nucleotides read TGTGCCAGCAGCCACGGGTCCGAAGCTTTCTTT. The J gene is TRBJ1-1, the V gene TRBV6-5; D not resolved. CDR1 MNHEY and CDR2 SVGAGI come from the germline V gene. Trimming stripped 6 bases from V and 8 bases from J, with 10 bases between. The CDR3 spans 11 residues.

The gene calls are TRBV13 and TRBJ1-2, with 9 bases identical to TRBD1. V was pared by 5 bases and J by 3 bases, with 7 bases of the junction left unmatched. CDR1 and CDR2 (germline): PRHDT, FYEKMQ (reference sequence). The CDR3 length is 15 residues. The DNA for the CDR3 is TGTGCCAGCAGCCCCGGGACAGGGAGGGACTATGGCTACACCTTC. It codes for CASSPGTGRDYGYTF.

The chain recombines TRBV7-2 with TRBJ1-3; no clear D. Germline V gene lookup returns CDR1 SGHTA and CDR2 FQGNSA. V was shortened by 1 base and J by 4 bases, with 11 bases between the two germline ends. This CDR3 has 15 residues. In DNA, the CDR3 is TGTGCCAGCAGCTTAGTTGGAGCTGGGGGAAACACCATATATTTT. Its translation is CASSLVGAGGNTIYF. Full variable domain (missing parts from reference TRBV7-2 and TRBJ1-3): GAGVSQSPSNKVTEKGKDVELRCDPISGHTALYWYRQSLGQGLEFLIYFQGNSAPDKSGLPSDRFSAERTGGSVSTLTIQRTQQEDSAVYLCASSLVGAGGNTIYFGEGSWLTVV.

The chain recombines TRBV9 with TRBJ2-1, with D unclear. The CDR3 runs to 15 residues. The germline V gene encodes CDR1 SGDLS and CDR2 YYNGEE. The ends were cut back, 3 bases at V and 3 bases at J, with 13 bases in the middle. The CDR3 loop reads CASSARSEIYNEQFF. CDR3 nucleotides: TGTGCCAGCAGCGCGAGATCCGAGATCTACAATGAGCAGTTCTTC.

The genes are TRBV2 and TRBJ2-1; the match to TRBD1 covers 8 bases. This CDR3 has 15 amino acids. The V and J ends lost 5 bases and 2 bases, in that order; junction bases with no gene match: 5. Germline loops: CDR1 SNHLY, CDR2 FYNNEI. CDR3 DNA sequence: TGTGCCAGCAGTCCCTCAGGGGGCGCCTACAATGAGCAGTTCTTC. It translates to CASSPSGGAYNEQFF.

The CDR3 is CASSQERTGSDTQYF. The DNA of the CDR3 is TGCGCCAGCAGCCAAGAGCGGACAGGGTCAGATACGCAGTATTTT. The chain links TRBV4-3 to TRBJ2-3; 8 bases are a match to TRBD1. The CDR3 contains 15 residues. The J segment lost 4 bases and the V segment lost 0 bases, leaving 3 bases of the junction unmatched. Germline-derived CDR1 and CDR2 are LGHNA and YSLEER.

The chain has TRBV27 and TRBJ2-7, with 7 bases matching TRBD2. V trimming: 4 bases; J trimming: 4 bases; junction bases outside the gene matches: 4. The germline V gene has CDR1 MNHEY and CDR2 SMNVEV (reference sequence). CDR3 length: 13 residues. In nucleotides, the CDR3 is TGTGCCAGCAGTTGGGCTAGCGGATACGAGCAGTACTTC. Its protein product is CASSWASGYEQYF.